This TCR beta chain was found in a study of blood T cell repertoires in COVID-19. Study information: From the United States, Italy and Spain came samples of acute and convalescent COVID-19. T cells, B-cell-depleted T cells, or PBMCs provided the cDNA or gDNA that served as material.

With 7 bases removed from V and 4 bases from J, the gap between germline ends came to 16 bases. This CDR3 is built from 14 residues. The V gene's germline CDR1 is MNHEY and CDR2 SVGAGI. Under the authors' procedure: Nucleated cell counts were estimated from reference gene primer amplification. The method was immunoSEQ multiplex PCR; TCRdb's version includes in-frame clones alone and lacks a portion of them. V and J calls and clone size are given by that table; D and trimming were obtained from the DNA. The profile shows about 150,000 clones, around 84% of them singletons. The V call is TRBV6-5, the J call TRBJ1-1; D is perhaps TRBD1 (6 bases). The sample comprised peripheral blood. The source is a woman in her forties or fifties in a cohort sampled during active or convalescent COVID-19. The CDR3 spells CASNPGVVSTEAFF. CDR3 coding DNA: TGTGCCAGCAACCCAGGGGTGGTTTCCACTGAAGCTTTCTTT.